A selection of T cell receptor beta chains follows, all from one sample in a study of CD8+CD57+ T cells in acquired aplastic anemia. TCRdb redid the calling of the reads with MiXCR, one entry per CDR3 protein. The data show around 170,000 distinct CDR3 sequences, with less than 60% seen just once and around 9.7% held by the top ten. The sample consisted of sorted CD4+, CD8+, or CD8+CD57+ T cells (not recorded which) from PBMCs. Receptors originate from a human donor with aplastic anemia. Both conserved end residues are trimmed from each CDR3.

v_gene | CDR3aa
TRBV7-9 | ASHTGIQETQY
TRBV20-1 | SASGLAGVTDTQY
TRBV7-2 | ASSFKNLYGYT
TRBV29-1 | SAARGLDQPQH
TRBV11-3 | ASSLAPVETQY
TRBV11-1 | ASSLTFGSRTGELF
TRBV29-1 | SVMGQHGYT
TRBV29-1 | SVEATRDYDTDTQY
TRBV12-3/TRBV12-4 | ASTHGGGRYEQY
TRBV6-2/TRBV6-3 | ASMKWAGWYEQY
TRBV15 | ATSRLSGGSYEQY
TRBV6-1 | ASQGAPSYGYT
TRBV29-1 | SAGERHGYT
TRBV24-1 | ATSDRQVNSGANVLT
TRBV11-1 | ASSSGVASGNADTQY
TRBV12-3/TRBV12-4 | ASSYRQGAAGELF
TRBV15 | ATSRTERHNEQF
TRBV29-1 | SVDPGWYNEQF
TRBV20-1 | SARKSGFGETQY
TRBV2 | ASSDPLAFYEQY
TRBV7-3 | ASSSGQGSRVTQY
TRBV2 | ASSDSLWNQPQH
TRBV10-3 | AISSGGPAGVGQY
TRBV10-3 | AISRQGVNTEAF
TRBV4-2 | ASSPPGGINQPQH
TRBV7-8 | ASSLGVQETQY
TRBV6-2/TRBV6-3 | ASSLPPGRGGYT
TRBV7-6 | ASSRKGGTEAF